This T cell receptor (beta chain) was identified in a study of identical twins. Trimming cost V 9 bases and J 6 bases, with 7 bases left between them. CDR1 and CDR2 (germline): SGHRS, YFSETQ. The CDR3 covers 9 residues. Addition of a universal primer site occurred through template switching, and cDNA carried unique molecular identifiers. TCRdb processed the 5' RACE reads anew with MiXCR; each CDR3 protein has one entry. The sample carries 350,000 to 450,000 distinct CDR3 sequences, around 18% recorded once. The study's findings and limits: For out-of-frame beta sequences, excess twin sharing was weaker. Within cord blood, abundant beta clonotypes carried fewer insertions, but memory repertoires showed no such trend.

A remark on this clonotype: Its target is not known.

This rearrangement joins TRBV5-1 to TRBJ2-7; D is undetermined. The sample taken for sequencing was naive T cells sorted from blood. The sequence was collected from a man in his forties or fifties in good health. The CDR3 DNA sequence: TGCGCCACCCTCGGCGAGCAGTACTTC. Translated: CATLGEQYF.